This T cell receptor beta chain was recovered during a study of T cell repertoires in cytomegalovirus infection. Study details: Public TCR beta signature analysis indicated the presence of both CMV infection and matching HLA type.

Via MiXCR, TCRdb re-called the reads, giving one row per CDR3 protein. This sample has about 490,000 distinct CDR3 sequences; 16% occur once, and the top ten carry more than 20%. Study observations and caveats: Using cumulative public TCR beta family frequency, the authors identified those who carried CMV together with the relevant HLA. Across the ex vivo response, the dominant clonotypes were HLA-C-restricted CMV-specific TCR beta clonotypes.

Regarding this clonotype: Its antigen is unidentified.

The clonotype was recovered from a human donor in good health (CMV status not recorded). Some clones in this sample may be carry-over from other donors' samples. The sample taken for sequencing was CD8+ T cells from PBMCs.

In DNA, the CDR3 is TGTGCCAGCAGTACCCGCGGGGACAGGGCAAATGAAAAACTGTTTTTT. Translation gives CASSTRGDRANEKLFF. V gene TRBV7-9 combines with J gene TRBJ1-4; 9 nucleotides line up with TRBD1. Germline CDR1 and CDR2: SEHNR and FQNEAQ (reference sequence). The J segment lost 5 bases and the V segment lost 6 bases, leaving 10 bases of the junction unmatched. CDR3 length: 16 residues.